This TCR beta chain appears in the sequencing data of a study of siplizumab effects on memory and regulatory T cells. Study-level results: Proliferating Tregs' suppressive function in siplizumab cultures went unconfirmed. Treg origin accounted for an average of roughly 64% of mappable alloreactive CD4+ clones with siplizumab and 25% to 30% in controls. Only a minor fraction of alloreactive clones mapped to unstimulated subsets.

Assays examined about 100,000 TCR templates per sample. TCRdb's table, derived via immunoSEQ multiplex PCR, lists solely in-frame clones and lacks some. This table holds 110,000 or so clones, 92% found once. Turning to this clone: Its antigen remains unknown.

Trimming took off 4 bases at V and 9 bases at J, with 15 bases between the two ends. The CDR3 is made up of 14 amino acids. The germline gives CDR1 MNHEY, CDR2 SVGAGI. V usage is TRBV6-5 and J usage is TRBJ2-2, with TRBD2 as a possible D gene (5 bases). This clonotype originated in a human donor in good health. Specimen: Tregs sorted from blood. The CDR3 reads CASSWIGRRWELFF. Here the CDR3 DNA reads TGTGCCAGCAGTTGGATTGGGCGGAGGTGGGAGCTGTTTTTT.